This is a list of T cell receptor beta chains from one sample in a study of blood T cell repertoires in COVID-19. Using immunoSEQ multiplex PCR, the repertoire was profiled, and TCRdb retains in-frame clones only, with some absent. The repertoire holds 37,000 or so clones, with around 85% as singletons. Sequenced input: peripheral blood. Receptor source: an older man with active or convalescent COVID-19. The CDR3 runs from the conserved cysteine through the conserved F or W. D genes are given only for firm matches. Some rows have no size entry. The others give once, few or many, or a class for an expanded clone.

TRBD2 TRBJ2-3 TRBV19 - TGTGCCAGTAGTATAGAAAATAGCGGGGGGTACACCCTCACAGATACGCAGTATTTT CASSIENSGGYTLTDTQYF
TRBD1 TRBJ2-1 TRBV19 - TGTGCCAGTACCCCACCGCCGGGACAGGGATACAATGAGCAGTTCTTC CASTPPPGQGYNEQFF
- TRBJ1-3 TRBV7-2 - TGTGCCAGCAGCTTAGGTCCAGGGGACTCTGGAAACACCATATATTTT CASSLGPGDSGNTIYF
- TRBJ2-2 TRBV27 once TGTGCCAGCAGTACCTGGACTCAAATCACCGGGGAGCTGTTTTTT CASSTWTQITGELFF
TRBD2 TRBJ2-3 TRBV10-3 - TGTGCCATCAGCACTAGCGGGAGGGTTTCAGATACGCAGTATTTT CAISTSGRVSDTQYF
- TRBJ1-1 TRBV14 - TGTGCCAGCAGCCAAGATGTACGGAGTGAAGCTTTCTTT CASSQDVRSEAFF
- TRBJ1-2 TRBV4-3 few TGCGCCAGCAGCCCCGGACTCCTCTACTATGGCTACACCTTC CASSPGLLYYGYTF
- TRBJ2-7 TRBV6-2/TRBV6-3 - TGTGCCAGCAGTGTACAGGGCTACGAGCAGTACTTC CASSVQGYEQYF
- TRBJ1-3 TRBV18 - TGTGCCAGCTCACCACAGGCAGGGTCGCAACTCTCTGGAAACACCATATATTTT CASSPQAGSQLSGNTIYF
TRBD2 TRBJ2-3 TRBV5-1 - TGCGCCAGCAGAACTAGCGGGGGACGACCCACAGATACGCAGTATTTT CASRTSGGRPTDTQYF